Presented here are 10 T cell receptor beta chains from one specimen sequenced in a study of vaccination and CD4 T cells after COVID-19. These receptors have no identified antigens. Treatment reported: approximately nine-day PBMC culture with coronavirus spike peptide pools or control peptides (ViraFEST assay). The Oncomine TCR Beta short-read assay was applied to DNA of cultured CD4+ T cells. Using its own MiXCR run on the PCR reads, TCRdb lists one record per CDR3 protein. The table records approximately 11,000 distinct CDR3 sequences, 65% to 75% of them present only once. Sequenced: CD4+ T cells from blood, cultured in vitro. These TCRs come from a human donor who had recovered from COVID-19.

This chain uses TRBV28 with TRBJ1-5; no clear D gene. The germline CDR1 and CDR2 sequences are MDHEN and SYDVKM. Between the trimmed V and J ends, which lost 6 bases and 0 bases, there was a span of 12 bases. This CDR3 comprises 15 residues. In DNA form, the CDR3 reads TGTGCCAGCAGCAGCAAAAGGCTTAGCAATCAGCCCCAGCATTTT. This translates into CASSSKRLSNQPQHF.

This clonotype occurred once. The V gene is TRBV11-2, the J gene TRBJ1-5; D is uncertain. V gave up 5 bases and J gave up 0 bases, with 5 bases separating them. The CDR3 loop spans 13 amino acids. Germline V gene data show CDR1 as SGHAT and CDR2 as FQNNGV. This chain's CDR3 is CASSQYSNQPQHF. The CDR3 DNA reads as TGTGCCAGCAGCCAATATAGCAATCAGCCCCAGCATTTT.

This chain joins TRBV12-3 or TRBV12-4 and TRBJ1-2, with 7 nucleotides matching TRBD1. The trim removed 7 bases at V and 9 bases at J, leaving 17 bases unmatched. The CDR3 spans 15 residues. CDR3 in DNA: TGTGCCAGCACCCCCCTCGACGGACAGGTGGGAAGCTACACCTTC. This translates into CASTPLDGQVGSYTF.

Only a few counts were recorded for this clonotype. V and J are TRBV10-3 and TRBJ2-2, with D possibly matching TRBD2 (6 bases). This CDR3 contains 14 residues. In germline, CDR1 is ENHRY, CDR2 SYGVKD. Trimming shortened V by 3 bases and J by 6 bases, and 11 bases separated the two germline ends. In nucleotides, the CDR3 is TGTGCCATCAGTGAAACGACTAGTGCCGGGGAGCTGTTTTTT. Protein: CAISETTSAGELFF.

Regarding this clonotype: The limits of the CDR3 on the DNA are not certain, so only TCRdb's listed CDR3 is given. The chain uses TRBV12-3 or TRBV12-4 and TRBJ1-5. The CDR3 extends over 13 residues, inclusive of both ends. CDR3 sequence reads: CASSSSEDQPQHF.

The chain couples TRBV30 to TRBJ1-2; maybe TRBD1 (5 bases). Germline V gene sequence: CDR1 GTSNPN, CDR2 SVGIG (reference sequence). The length of the CDR3 is 11 residues. V dropped 2 bases and J dropped 9 bases, with 10 bases sitting between them. CDR3 in amino acids: CAWSPGLSYTF. CDR3 coding DNA: TGTGCCTGGAGTCCAGGGTTGAGCTACACCTTC.

The chain carries TRBV7-2 and TRBJ2-3; possible D gene TRBD2, 5 bases. The germline V gene encodes CDR1 SGHTA and CDR2 FQGNSA. Trimming removed 1 base from V and 0 bases from J, with 11 bases in between. The CDR3 contains 16 residues. CDR3 coding DNA: TGTGCCAGCAGCTTAGGGTTACCGGGGAGCACAGATACGCAGTATTTT. This gives the protein CASSLGLPGSTDTQYF.

This chain connects TRBV27 to TRBJ2-4; D might be TRBD1 (5 bases). Trimming cost V 6 bases and J 5 bases, with 17 bases left between them. This CDR3 is 15 amino acids long. Per germline, CDR1 MNHEY and CDR2 SMNVEV (reference sequence). This chain's CDR3 is CASSNQLDRENIQYF. Here the CDR3 DNA reads TGTGCCAGCAGCAACCAACTCGACAGAGAAAACATTCAGTACTTC.

This clonotype appeared once. The chain couples TRBV28 to TRBJ1-2; D is perhaps TRBD1 (5 bases). The germline V and J ends were trimmed by 6 bases and 3 bases, with 8 bases remaining between them. CDR1 MDHEN and CDR2 SYDVKM come from the germline V gene. The CDR3 has 12 amino acids. For the CDR3, the DNA is TGTGCCAGCAGCTCCAGGGACTATGGCTACACCTTC. It translates to CASSSRDYGYTF.

The genes are TRBV20-1 and TRBJ2-2; 7 bases line up with TRBD1. Germline loops: CDR1 DFQATT, CDR2 SNEGSKA (reference sequence). Trimming cost V 3 bases and J 4 bases; bases outside gene matches: 8. This CDR3 spans 15 amino acids. The CDR3 bases are TGCAGTGCTAGGAGATGGGACAGCGGCACCGGGGAGCTGTTTTTT. This gives the protein CSARRWDSGTGELFF.